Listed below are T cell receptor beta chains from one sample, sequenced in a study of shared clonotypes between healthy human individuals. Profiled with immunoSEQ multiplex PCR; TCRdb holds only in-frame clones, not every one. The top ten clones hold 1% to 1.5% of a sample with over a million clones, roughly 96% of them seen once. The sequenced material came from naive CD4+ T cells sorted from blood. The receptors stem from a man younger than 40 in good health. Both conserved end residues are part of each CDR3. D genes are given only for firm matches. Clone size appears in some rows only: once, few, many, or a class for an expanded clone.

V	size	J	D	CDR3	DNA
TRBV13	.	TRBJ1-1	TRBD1	CASSPRDSREAFF	TGTGCCAGCAGCCCGCGGGACAGCCGAGAAGCTTTCTTT
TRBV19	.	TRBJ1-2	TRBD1	CASSSQSRQGAAGYGYTF	TGTGCCAGTAGTTCTCAATCACGTCAGGGGGCGGCTGGCTATGGCTACACCTTC
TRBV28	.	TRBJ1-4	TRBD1	CASRTTGTAPEKLFF	TGTGCCAGCAGGACGACCGGGACAGCCCCGGAAAAACTGTTTTTT
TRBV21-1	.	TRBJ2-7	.	CASSPRAPAGGPRIIYEQYF	TGTGCCAGCAGCCCCCGGGCCCCAGCGGGAGGTCCCCGTATAATATACGAGCAGTACTTC
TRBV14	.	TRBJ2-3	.	CASSQDRDTDTQYF	TGTGCCAGCAGCCAAGATAGAGACACAGATACGCAGTATTTT
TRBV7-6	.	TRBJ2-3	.	CASSLPKGASTDTQYF	TGTGCCAGCAGCCTACCCAAGGGCGCCAGCACAGATACGCAGTATTTT
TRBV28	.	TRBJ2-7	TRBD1	CASSFRGQGMEQYF	TGTGCCAGCAGTTTTAGGGGACAGGGGATGGAGCAGTACTTC
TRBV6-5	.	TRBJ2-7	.	CASSYARGRTYEQYF	TGTGCCAGCAGTTACGCCCGCGGCAGAACCTACGAGCAGTACTTC
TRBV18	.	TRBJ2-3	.	CASSPAGGATDTQYF	TGTGCCAGCTCACCAGCGGGTGGGGCCACAGATACGCAGTATTTT
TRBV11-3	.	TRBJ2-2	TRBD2	CASSLGGLAGGPTGELFF	TGTGCCAGCAGCCTAGGGGGACTAGCGGGAGGGCCGACCGGGGAGCTGTTTTTT
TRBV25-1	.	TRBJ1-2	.	CASSFDGAYGYTF	TGTGCCAGCAGTTTTGACGGAGCATATGGCTACACCTTC
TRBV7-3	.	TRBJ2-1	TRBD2	CASSPTGGTATNEQFF	TGTGCCAGCAGCCCCACCGGGGGGACTGCCACCAATGAGCAGTTCTTC
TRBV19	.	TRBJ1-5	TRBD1	CATRHDRAFNQPQHF	TGTGCCACCCGTCACGACAGGGCATTCAATCAGCCCCAGCATTTT
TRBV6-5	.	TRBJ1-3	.	CASSSTPVSGNTIYF	TGTGCCAGCAGTTCAACACCGGTTTCTGGAAACACCATATATTTT
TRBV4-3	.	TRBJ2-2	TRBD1	CASSQEPMDREWNTGELFF	TGCGCCAGCAGCCAAGAGCCCATGGACAGGGAATGGAACACCGGGGAGCTGTTTTTT
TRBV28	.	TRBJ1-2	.	CASGPSYRGYTF	TGTGCCAGCGGCCCCTCGTATAGGGGCTACACCTTC
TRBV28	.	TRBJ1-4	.	CASRKPQDGPKLFF	TGTGCCAGCAGGAAGCCCCAAGACGGGCCCAAACTGTTTTTT
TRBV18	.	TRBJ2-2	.	CASSPNAAGELFF	TGTGCCAGCTCACCAAATGCGGCCGGGGAGCTGTTTTTT
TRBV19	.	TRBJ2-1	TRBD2	CASRTTSGRVNEQFF	TGTGCCAGTAGGACGACTAGCGGGAGGGTCAATGAGCAGTTCTTC
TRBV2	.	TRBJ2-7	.	CASSPANEQYF	TGTGCCAGCAGCCCGGCTAACGAGCAGTACTTC
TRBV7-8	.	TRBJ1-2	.	CASSLAQSRAPNHYGYTF	TGTGCCAGCAGCTTAGCTCAAAGCCGGGCTCCTAACCACTATGGCTACACCTTC
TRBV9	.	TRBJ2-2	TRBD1	CASRTGANTGELFF	TGTGCCAGTCGGACAGGGGCGAACACCGGGGAGCTGTTTTTT
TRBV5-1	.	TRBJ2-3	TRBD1	CASSLGGTGGTDTQYF	TGCGCCAGCAGCTTGGGCGGGACAGGGGGAACAGATACGCAGTATTTT
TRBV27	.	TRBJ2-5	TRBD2	CASRLYVSSGGQETQYF	TGTGCCAGCAGACTTTATGTGTCTAGCGGGGGCCAAGAGACCCAGTACTTC
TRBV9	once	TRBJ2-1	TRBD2	CASSAWTSGRGEVPEQFF	TGTGCCAGCAGCGCCTGGACTAGCGGGAGAGGAGAGGTTCCTGAGCAGTTCTTC
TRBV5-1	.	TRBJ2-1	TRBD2	CASSLRTSRSSYNEQFF	TGCGCCAGCAGCTTAAGGACTAGCCGGAGCTCCTACAATGAGCAGTTCTTC
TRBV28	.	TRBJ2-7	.	CASSPPGPTIYEQYF	TGTGCCAGCAGTCCTCCGGGACCAACAATCTACGAGCAGTACTTC
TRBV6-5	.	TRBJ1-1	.	CASSYRRATEAFF	TGTGCCAGCAGTTACCGCAGGGCGACTGAAGCTTTCTTT
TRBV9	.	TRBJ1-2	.	CASSPLEAVYGYTF	TGTGCCAGCAGCCCCCTTGAAGCCGTCTATGGCTACACCTTC
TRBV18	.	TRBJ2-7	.	CASSPLLALPNEQYF	TGTGCCAGCTCTCCTCTACTAGCCCTACCCAACGAGCAGTACTTC
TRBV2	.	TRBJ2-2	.	CASRTGTDVNTGELFF	TGTGCCAGCAGGACCGGGACGGACGTCAACACCGGGGAGCTGTTTTTT
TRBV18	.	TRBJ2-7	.	CASSPSREEEQYF	TGTGCCAGCTCACCGAGCCGCGAGGAGGAGCAGTACTTC
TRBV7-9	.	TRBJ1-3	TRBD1	CASSHRGQEHGNTIYF	TGTGCCAGCAGCCATCGGGGACAGGAGCATGGAAACACCATATATTTT
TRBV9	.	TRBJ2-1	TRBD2	CASSVLAGGSNEQFF	TGTGCCAGCAGCGTCCTAGCGGGAGGAAGCAATGAGCAGTTCTTC
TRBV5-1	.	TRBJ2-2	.	CASSSPGQNTGELFF	TGCGCCAGCAGCTCTCCGGGACAAAACACCGGGGAGCTGTTTTTT
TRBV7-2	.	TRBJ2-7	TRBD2	CASSLVGTSGNNYEQYF	TGTGCCAGCAGCTTAGTTGGGACTAGCGGGAATAACTACGAGCAGTACTTC
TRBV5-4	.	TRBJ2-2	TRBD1	CASRRVTGGVTGELFF	TGTGCCAGCAGGCGGGTCACAGGGGGAGTCACCGGGGAGCTGTTTTTT
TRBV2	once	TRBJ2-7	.	CASSGLGGASYEQYF	TGTGCCAGCAGCGGGCTGGGGGGCGCCTCCTACGAGCAGTACTTC
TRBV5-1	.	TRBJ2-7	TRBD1	CASSTRDRVVEQYF	TGCGCCAGCAGCACCCGGGACAGGGTAGTCGAGCAGTACTTC
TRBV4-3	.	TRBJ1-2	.	CASSPVAAKNGYTF	TGCGCCAGCAGCCCCGTGGCAGCCAAAAATGGCTACACCTTC
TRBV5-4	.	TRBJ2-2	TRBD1	CASSPGTGGSGGELFF	TGTGCCAGCAGCCCCGGGACAGGGGGTTCTGGCGGGGAGCTGTTTTTT
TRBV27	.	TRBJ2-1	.	CASSATHNEQFF	TGTGCCAGCAGTGCCACACACAATGAGCAGTTCTTC
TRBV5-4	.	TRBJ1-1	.	CASSLRSLRGVRMNTEAFF	TGTGCCAGCAGCTTGCGAAGTCTTAGAGGGGTTCGGATGAACACTGAAGCTTTCTTT
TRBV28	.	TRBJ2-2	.	CASSLENRDFNLAGELFF	TGTGCCAGCAGTTTAGAAAACAGGGACTTCAACTTAGCCGGGGAGCTGTTTTTT
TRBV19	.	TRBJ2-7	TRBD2	CASSIGGRAPYEQYF	TGTGCCAGTAGTATCGGCGGGAGGGCCCCCTACGAGCAGTACTTC
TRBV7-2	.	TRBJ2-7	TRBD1	CASSSGGLYEQYF	TGTGCCAGCAGCTCAGGGGGCCTCTACGAGCAGTACTTC